This entry lists 23 T cell receptor beta chains sequenced from one sample in a study of OX40 agonist ivuxolimab in advanced cancers. Some clones are missing from TCRdb's copy, which holds only in-frame ones; the method was immunoSEQ multiplex PCR. Among more than 35,000 clones listed, around 80% were seen once. The source was CD4+ or CD8+ T cells sorted from blood, collected in a trial of the OX40 agonist ivuxolimab. The receptors originated from an adult with an advanced solid tumor such as melanoma, head and neck, liver or kidney cancer.

The chain links TRBV27 to TRBJ2-1, with D unresolved. Trimming removed 2 bases at V and 0 bases at J, with 11 bases between. In germline, CDR1 is MNHEY, CDR2 SMNVEV (reference sequence). This CDR3 spans 16 amino acids. DNA for the CDR3: TGTGCCAGCAGTTTAGCGGCCCCGAGCTCCTACAATGAGCAGTTCTTC. Translated: CASSLAAPSSYNEQFF.

The CDR3 is CASSLRGENTEAFF. CDR3 nucleotides: TGTGCCAGCAGTTTACGGGGGGAGAACACTGAAGCTTTCTTT. The V gene is TRBV28, the J gene TRBJ1-1, with D maybe TRBD1 (5 bases). The CDR3 is 14 amino acids. V lost 2 bases to trimming and J lost 1 base, with 8 bases between them. Germline lookup yields CDR1 MDHEN and CDR2 SYDVKM. Together with reference TRBV28 and TRBJ1-1, the CDR3 gives the full variable domain: DVKVTQSSRYLVKRTGEKVFLECVQDMDHENMFWYRQDPGLGLRLIYFSYDVKMKEKGDIPEGYSVSREKKERFSLILESASTNQTSMYLCASSLRGENTEAFFGQGTRLTVV.

The DNA of the CDR3 is TGTGCCAGCAGTTTAACGGGGGAGTACGAGCAGTACTTC. It translates to CASSLTGEYEQYF. This sequence joins TRBV28 and TRBJ2-7, with a possible D match to TRBD2 (6 bases). This CDR3 spans 13 amino acids. V dropped 2 bases and J dropped 4 bases, with 9 bases sitting between them. Germline-derived CDR1 and CDR2 are MDHEN and SYDVKM.

The chain links TRBV27 to TRBJ2-1; no clear D. Germline loops: CDR1 MNHEY, CDR2 SMNVEV (reference sequence). The CDR3 consists of 14 residues. The germline V and J ends were trimmed by 5 bases and 5 bases, with 13 bases remaining between them. The CDR3 nucleotides read TGTGCCAGCAGTCCCTCGAGACCCCACAATGAGCAGTTCTTC. This translates into CASSPSRPHNEQFF.

The rearrangement uses TRBV30 and TRBJ2-4; no reliable D call. The CDR3 has 12 amino acids. Trimming took 8 bases from V and 1 from J, leaving 9 bases between them. Germline V CDR1 and CDR2: GTSNPN, SVGIG (reference sequence). The CDR3 DNA reads as TGTGCCAGCGCACGGGCCAAAAACATTCAGTACTTC. Translation: CASARAKNIQYF.

The chain joins TRBV5-1 to TRBJ2-5; D ambiguous. This CDR3 is 15 amino acids long. V shed 0 bases and J shed 1 base, with 10 bases lying between them. CDR1 and CDR2 from the germline V gene are SGHRS and YFSETQ. The CDR3 region has the DNA TGCGCCAGCAGCTTGGGTAGTGATGGCCAAGAGACCCAGTACTTC. Encoded protein: CASSLGSDGQETQYF. Together with reference TRBV5-1 and TRBJ2-5, the CDR3 gives the full variable domain: KAGVTQTPRYLIKTRGQQVTLSCSPISGHRSVSWYQQTPGQGLQFLFEYFSETQRNKGNFPGRFSGRQFSNSRSEMNVSTLELGDSALYLCASSLGSDGQETQYFGPGTRLLVL.

V usage is TRBV6-5 and J usage is TRBJ2-5; TRBD2 agrees at 9 bases. Germline lookup yields CDR1 MNHEY and CDR2 SVGAGI. The junction had 6 bases not matched to a gene; V was cut back by 9 bases and J by 4 bases. This CDR3 is built from 13 residues. The CDR3 protein is CASGIAGVETQYF. The CDR3 coding sequence is TGTGCCAGTGGGATAGCGGGAGTAGAGACCCAGTACTTC.

The V and J genes are TRBV10-1 and TRBJ2-7; D is possibly TRBD2 (6 bases). CDR3 length: 15 residues. The V gene lost 4 bases and the J gene lost 4 bases, with 17 bases spanning the gap. Germline values: CDR1 WNHNN, CDR2 SYGVQD (reference sequence). The CDR3 spells CASSVGPLGRYEQYF. DNA of the CDR3: TGCGCCAGCAGTGTCGGACCCCTGGGGAGGTACGAGCAGTACTTC.

The CDR3 is CASSSTTGSEQYF. DNA of the CDR3: TGTGCCAGCAGTTCCACAACAGGGTCCGAGCAGTACTTC. The chain carries TRBV27 and TRBJ2-7, with D tentatively TRBD1 (6 bases). Germline lookup yields CDR1 MNHEY and CDR2 SMNVEV (reference sequence). The CDR3 spans 13 residues. V was pared by 4 bases and J by 6 bases, with 13 bases between.

The chain combines TRBV29-1 with TRBJ1-2, with D unclear. There are 11 residues in the CDR3. Deletions cut 7 bases from V and 0 bases from J, with 6 bases between. CDR1 is SQVTM, CDR2 ANQGSEA, per germline. CDR3 DNA sequence: TGCAGCGAGGGAGCTAACTATGGCTACACCTTC. Its translation is CSEGANYGYTF.

In its sample, this clone was seen once. The chain combines TRBV7-8 with TRBJ2-2; a weak D match, TRBD2 (6 bases). CDR1 SGHVS and CDR2 FQNEAQ come from the germline V gene. V lost 0 bases to trimming and J lost 5 bases, with 16 bases between them. This CDR3 comprises 17 residues. The CDR3 sequence: CASSLAPGGALTGELFF. The CDR3 coding sequence is TGTGCCAGCAGCTTAGCGCCGGGCGGGGCCTTAACCGGGGAGCTGTTTTTT.

The chain links TRBV5-4 to TRBJ1-1; D uncertain. The V gene lost 3 bases and the J gene lost 1 base, with 4 bases spanning the gap. The CDR3 has 12 amino acids. Germline CDR1 is SGHNT and CDR2 is YYREEE (reference sequence). The CDR3 region has the DNA TGTGCCAGCAGCTATCAGAACACTGAAGCTTTCTTT. This codes for CASSYQNTEAFF.

Worth noting for this clone: One junction end does not reproduce the germline sequence, and a read error may be involved. V gene TRBV7-9 combines with J gene TRBJ1-2; D is possibly TRBD1 (5 bases). The germline V gene encodes CDR1 SEHNR and CDR2 FQNEAQ (reference sequence). This CDR3 spans 12 amino acids. CDR3 region: CASSLGDYGHTF. The CDR3 DNA reads as TGTGCCAGCAGCTTAGGGGACTATGGCCACACCTTC. Full variable domain (remainder filled in from reference TRBV7-9 and TRBJ1-2): DTGVSQNPRHKITKRGQNVTFRCDPISEHNRLYWYRQTLGQGPEFLTYFQNEAQLEKSRLLSDRFSAERPKGSFSTLEIQRTEQGDSAMYLCASSLGDYGHTFGSGTRLTVV.

V gene TRBV7-9 combines with J gene TRBJ1-2; 7 bases are shared with TRBD1. The CDR3 loop spans 14 amino acids. The J segment lost 6 bases and the V segment lost 5 bases, leaving 9 bases of the junction unmatched. Per the germline V gene, CDR1 is SEHNR and CDR2 is FQNEAQ (reference sequence). DNA for the CDR3: TGTGCCAGCAGCCCAATTCCCGGGACAGATGGCTACACCTTC. Its protein is CASSPIPGTDGYTF. Together with reference TRBV7-9 and TRBJ1-2, the CDR3 gives the full variable domain: DTGVSQNPRHKITKRGQNVTFRCDPISEHNRLYWYRQTLGQGPEFLTYFQNEAQLEKSRLLSDRFSAERPKGSFSTLEIQRTEQGDSAMYLCASSPIPGTDGYTFGSGTRLTVV.

This rearrangement joins TRBV7-9 to TRBJ2-1; the D gene is possibly TRBD1 (7 bases). This CDR3 contains 14 residues. Germline V gene sequence: CDR1 SEHNR, CDR2 FQNEAQ (reference sequence). Trimming removed 5 bases at V and 8 bases at J, with 16 bases between. The DNA of the CDR3 is TGTGCCAGCAGCGCACCGGACAGGAGGGATGAGCAGTTCTTC. It specifies CASSAPDRRDEQFF.

CDR3 sequence (DNA): TGTGCCAGCAGTTCTGCGCGACTTAACTATGGCTACACCTTC. It is translated as CASSSARLNYGYTF. The J gene is TRBJ1-2, the V gene TRBV27; no clear D gene. The V end was cut by 4 bases, the J end by 1 base, with 10 bases between. Germline V lookup: CDR1 MNHEY, CDR2 SMNVEV (reference sequence). The CDR3 loop spans 14 amino acids.

With respect to this clone: The missing conserved phenylalanine or tryptophan at the end of this CDR3 makes a read error likely. The limits of the CDR3 on the DNA are not certain, so only TCRdb's listed CDR3 is given. The rearrangement links TRBV25-1 to TRBJ1-1; TRBD1, the D gene given by the table, was not confirmed from the DNA. The germline V gene has CDR1 MGHDK and CDR2 SYGVNS. Termini included, the CDR3 measures 11 amino acids. This chain's CDR3 is CASGWTRTLFL.

CDR3 protein: CASSSQTDTQYF. The CDR3 DNA reads as TGTGCCAGCAGTTCACAGACAGATACGCAGTATTTT. This chain links TRBV11-3 with TRBJ2-3; D not certain. Germline V gene lookup returns CDR1 SGHNT and CDR2 YENEEA. CDR3 length: 12 residues. Trimming took 6 bases from V and 3 from J, leaving 7 bases between them.

The CDR3 DNA is TGTGCCAGCAGCTCCATAAGGGGAGACGAAGCTTTCTTT. Translation: CASSSIRGDEAFF. The chain uses TRBV5-6 and TRBJ1-1, with a weak D call TRBD1 (5 bases). Trimming removed 3 bases from V and 8 bases from J, with 14 bases in between. This CDR3 is 13 amino acids long. Germline CDR1 reads SGHDT; CDR2 reads YYEEEE.

The V gene is TRBV28, the J gene TRBJ2-7, with a weak D call TRBD2 (5 bases). Germline V CDR1 and CDR2: MDHEN, SYDVKM. This CDR3 contains 17 residues. Trimming took 2 bases from V and 3 from J, leaving 20 bases between them. CDR3 DNA sequence: TGTGCCAGCAGTTTAACGGGCATCGTGAAGGACTTCTACGAGCAGTACTTC. It yields the protein CASSLTGIVKDFYEQYF.

This chain connects TRBV11-1 to TRBJ2-4, with TRBD2 matching 10 bases. After removal of 6 bases from V and 11 bases from J, the junction contained 19 bases not matched to a gene. CDR3 length: 17 residues. Looked up from germline, CDR1 is SGHAT and CDR2 is FQDESV (reference sequence). The chain's CDR3 is CASSSDVVSGRAGVQYF. CDR3 bases: TGTGCCAGCAGTTCCGACGTGGTGAGCGGGAGGGCCGGTGTTCAGTACTTC.

This clone is termed medium-sized (0.01 to 0.1%). The chain is built from TRBV6-4 and TRBJ2-1; 12 bases map to TRBD2. The CDR3 length is 15 residues. Germline V gene data show CDR1 as MRHNA and CDR2 as SNTAGT. Trimming at V came to 6 bases and at J to 8 bases, leaving 8 bases not matched to a gene. CDR3 DNA: TGTGCCAGCAGCGCGACTAGCGGGGGAGTCCATGAGCAGTTCTTC. Translated: CASSATSGGVHEQFF.

J is TRBJ2-7 and V is TRBV9, with D tentatively TRBD1 or TRBD2 (5 bases each). CDR1 is SGDLS and CDR2 is YYNGEE in the germline V gene. The CDR3 is 16 residues long. V shed 3 bases and J shed 5 bases, with 21 bases lying between them. The chain's CDR3 is CASSAGTPYMRNEQYF. The CDR3 DNA reads as TGTGCCAGCAGCGCAGGGACGCCGTATATGAGGAACGAGCAGTACTTC.